This T cell receptor (beta chain) was recovered during a study of T cells in women clearing cervical HPV infection. Study background: Blood came at first lesion visit for cases, post-clearance for controls.

Using immunoSEQ multiplex PCR, the repertoire was profiled, and TCRdb retains in-frame clones only, with some absent. The repertoire table contains roughly 25,000 clones. In regard to this clone: Its antigen remains unidentified. The read falls 3 residues short of the CDR3 end, and the missing part is taken from the germline J gene.

Germline V CDR1 and CDR2: KGHSH, LQKENI. CDR3 length: 15 residues. After removal of 0 bases from V and 5 bases from J, the junction contained 5 bases not matched to a gene. Study-wide results and limits: CIN3+ cases had significantly higher TCR richness than controls; evenness did not differ. TRBV6-7 relative abundance averaged approximately 0.1% in cases and 0.15% to 0.2% in controls. Cases and controls were distinguished at AUC about 0.79 by richness and V genes.

The chain uses TRBV18 and TRBJ1-1; 8 bases map to TRBD1. The sequenced sample was blood buffy coat. This clonotype was obtained from a woman between 18 and 75 years old with a cervical HPV16 infection that either progressed to CIN3+ or cleared (not recorded which). CDR3 in amino acids: CASSPPGQGGTEAFF. CDR3 DNA (partial): TGTGCCAGCTCACCACCCGGACAGGGTGGTACTGAA.